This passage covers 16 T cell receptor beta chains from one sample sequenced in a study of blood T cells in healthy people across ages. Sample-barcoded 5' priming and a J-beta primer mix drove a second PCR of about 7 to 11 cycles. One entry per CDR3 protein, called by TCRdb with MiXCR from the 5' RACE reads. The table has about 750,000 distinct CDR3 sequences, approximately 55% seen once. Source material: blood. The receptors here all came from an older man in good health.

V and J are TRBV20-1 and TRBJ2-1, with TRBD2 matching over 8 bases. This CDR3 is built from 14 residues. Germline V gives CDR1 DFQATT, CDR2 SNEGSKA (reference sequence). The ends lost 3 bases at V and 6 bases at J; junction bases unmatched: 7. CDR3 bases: TGCAGTGCTAGGGTTCTAGCGGGCCCCAATGAGCAGTTCTTC. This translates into CSARVLAGPNEQFF.

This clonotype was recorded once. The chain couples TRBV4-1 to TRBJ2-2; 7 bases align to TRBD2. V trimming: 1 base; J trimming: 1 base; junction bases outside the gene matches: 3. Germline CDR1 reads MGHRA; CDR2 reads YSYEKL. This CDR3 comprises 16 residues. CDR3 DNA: TGCGCCAGCAGCCAAGTGGTAGCGGGGAACACCGGGGAGCTGTTTTTT. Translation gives CASSQVVAGNTGELFF.

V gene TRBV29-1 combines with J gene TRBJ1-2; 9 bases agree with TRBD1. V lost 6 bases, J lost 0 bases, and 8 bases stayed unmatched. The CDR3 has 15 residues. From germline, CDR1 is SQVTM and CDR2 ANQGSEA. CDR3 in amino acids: CSVFPGTGSNYGYTF. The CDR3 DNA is TGCAGCGTCTTCCCCGGGACAGGGTCTAACTATGGCTACACCTTC.

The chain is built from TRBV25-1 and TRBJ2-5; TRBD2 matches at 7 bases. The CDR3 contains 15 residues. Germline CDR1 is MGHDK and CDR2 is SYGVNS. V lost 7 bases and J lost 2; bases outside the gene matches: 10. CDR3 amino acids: CASTRTPSGQETQYF. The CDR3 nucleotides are TGTGCCAGCACCCGAACCCCTAGCGGTCAAGAGACCCAGTACTTC.

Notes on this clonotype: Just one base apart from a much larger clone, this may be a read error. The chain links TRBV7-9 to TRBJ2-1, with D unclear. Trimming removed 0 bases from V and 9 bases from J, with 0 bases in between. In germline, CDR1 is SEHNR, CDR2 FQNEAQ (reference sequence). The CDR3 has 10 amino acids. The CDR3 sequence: CASSLAEQFF. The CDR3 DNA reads TGTGCCAGCAGCTTAGCTGAGCAGTTCTTC.

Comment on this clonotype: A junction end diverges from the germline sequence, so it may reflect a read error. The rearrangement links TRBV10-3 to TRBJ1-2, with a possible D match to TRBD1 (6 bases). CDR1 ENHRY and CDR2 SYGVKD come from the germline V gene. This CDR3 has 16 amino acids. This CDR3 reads CAINGFPGTKNYGCTF. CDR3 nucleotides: TGTGCCATCAATGGTTTCCCCGGGACAAAGAACTATGGCTGCACCTTC.

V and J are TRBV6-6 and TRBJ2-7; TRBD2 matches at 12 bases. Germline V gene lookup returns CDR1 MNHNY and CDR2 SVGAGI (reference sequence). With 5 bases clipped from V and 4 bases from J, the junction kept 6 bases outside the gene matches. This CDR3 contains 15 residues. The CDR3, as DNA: TGTGCCAGCAGTCCGTCTAGCGGGAGGGCATACGAGCAGTACTTC. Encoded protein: CASSPSSGRAYEQYF.

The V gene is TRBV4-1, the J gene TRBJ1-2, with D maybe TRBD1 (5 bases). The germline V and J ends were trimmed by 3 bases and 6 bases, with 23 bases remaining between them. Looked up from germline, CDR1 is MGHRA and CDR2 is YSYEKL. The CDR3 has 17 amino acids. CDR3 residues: CASSQGFARLGVDGYTF. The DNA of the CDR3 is TGCGCCAGCAGCCAGGGGTTTGCGAGACTGGGGGTTGATGGCTACACCTTC.

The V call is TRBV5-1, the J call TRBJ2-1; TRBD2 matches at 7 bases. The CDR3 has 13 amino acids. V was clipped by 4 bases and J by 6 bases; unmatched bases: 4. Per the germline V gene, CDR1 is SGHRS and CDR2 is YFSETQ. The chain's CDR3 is CASSTGTINEQFF. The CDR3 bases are TGCGCCAGCAGCACCGGGACTATCAATGAGCAGTTCTTC.

The CDR3 is CSVGPGFYGYTF. CDR3 DNA sequence: TGCAGCGTTGGGCCTGGGTTCTATGGCTACACCTTC. V and J are TRBV29-1 and TRBJ1-2; D is uncertain. V was clipped by 4 bases and J by 4 bases, with 10 bases between them. This CDR3 comprises 12 residues. Germline lookup yields CDR1 SQVTM and CDR2 ANQGSEA.

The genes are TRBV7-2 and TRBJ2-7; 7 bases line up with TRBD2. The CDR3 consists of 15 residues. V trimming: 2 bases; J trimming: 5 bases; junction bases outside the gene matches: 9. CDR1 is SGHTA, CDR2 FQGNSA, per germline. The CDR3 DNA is TGTGCCAGCAGCTTACAGGGAGGGAGCTTCGACGAGCAGTACTTC. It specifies CASSLQGGSFDEQYF. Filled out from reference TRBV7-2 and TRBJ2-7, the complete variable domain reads GAGVSQSPSNKVTEKGKDVELRCDPISGHTALYWYRQSLGQGLEFLIYFQGNSAPDKSGLPSDRFSAERTGGSVSTLTIQRTQQEDSAVYLCASSLQGGSFDEQYFGPGTRLTVT.

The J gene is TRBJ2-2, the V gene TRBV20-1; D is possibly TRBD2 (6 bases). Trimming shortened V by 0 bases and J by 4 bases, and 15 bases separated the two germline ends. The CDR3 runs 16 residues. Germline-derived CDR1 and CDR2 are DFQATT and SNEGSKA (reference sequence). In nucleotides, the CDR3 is TGCAGTGCTAGAGATCTGACGGGAGCAGGCACCGGGGAGCTGTTTTTT. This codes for CSARDLTGAGTGELFF.

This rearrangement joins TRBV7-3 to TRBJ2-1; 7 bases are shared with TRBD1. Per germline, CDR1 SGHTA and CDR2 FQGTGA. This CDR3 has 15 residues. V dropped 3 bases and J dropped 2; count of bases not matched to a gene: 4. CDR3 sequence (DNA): TGTGCCAGCAGCTTCACAGGGGTGCCCTACAATGAGCAGTTCTTC. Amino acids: CASSFTGVPYNEQFF.

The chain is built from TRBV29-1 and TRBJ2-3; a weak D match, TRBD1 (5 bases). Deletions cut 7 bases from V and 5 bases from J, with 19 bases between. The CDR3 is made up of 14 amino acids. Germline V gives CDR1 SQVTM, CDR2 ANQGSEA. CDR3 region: CSGINLGALDTQYF. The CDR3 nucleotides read TGCAGCGGAATAAACCTAGGGGCCCTAGATACGCAGTATTTT.

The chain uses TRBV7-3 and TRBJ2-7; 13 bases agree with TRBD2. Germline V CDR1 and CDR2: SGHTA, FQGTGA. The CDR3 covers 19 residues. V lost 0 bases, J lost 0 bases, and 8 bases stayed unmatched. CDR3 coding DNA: TGTGCCAGCAGCTTAACGGGCTCTACTAGCGGGAGGGCCTCCTACGAGCAGTACTTC. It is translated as CASSLTGSTSGRASYEQYF.

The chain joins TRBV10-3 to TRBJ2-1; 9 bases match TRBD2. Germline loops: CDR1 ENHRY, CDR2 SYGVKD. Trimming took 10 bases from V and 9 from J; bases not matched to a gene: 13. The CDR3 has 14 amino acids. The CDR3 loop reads CASGGREGRGEQFF. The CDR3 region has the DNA TGTGCCAGCGGCGGGCGGGAGGGCCGTGGTGAGCAGTTCTTC.